This T cell receptor beta chain was profiled in a study of T cells of healthy individuals. CDR1 and CDR2 (germline): SGHAT, FQNNGV. The CDR3 consists of 14 residues. V lost 3 bases and J lost 6, with 15 bases in between. TCRdb ran MiXCR on the 5' RACE reads and lists one entry per CDR3 protein. The sample has about 96,000 distinct CDR3 sequences, approximately 16% seen once. The sequence came from a human donor in good health. This rearrangement joins TRBV11-2 to TRBJ2-7; a weak D match, TRBD1 (5 bases). The CDR3 DNA sequence: TGTGCCAGCAGCTTTGGCACAGGTAAGCCCGAGCAGTACTTC. It yields the protein CASSFGTGKPEQYF. The whole variable domain, filled in from reference TRBV11-2 and TRBJ2-7, reads EAGVAQSPRYKIIEKRQSVAFWCNPISGHATLYWYQQILGQGPKLLIQFQNNGVVDDSQLPKDRFSAERLKGVDSTLKIQPAKLEDSAVYLCASSFGTGKPEQYFGPGTRLTVT.